The 30 T cell receptor beta chains presented below share a single source sample, sequenced in a study of PD-L1 blockade in urothelial cancer. Time point meaning: pretreatment peripheral blood. Clones were read by immunoSEQ multiplex PCR, and TCRdb kept only the in-frame ones, dropping some. Here the sample spans 45,000 or so clones, over 75% being singletons. The source was PBMCs, collected around atezolizumab (anti-PD-L1) treatment. The receptors derive from a donor over 35 with urothelial cancer.

This chain links TRBV4-1 with TRBJ1-1; the match to TRBD1 covers 9 bases. This CDR3 comprises 17 residues. CDR1 and CDR2 (germline): MGHRA, YSYEKL. The V gene end was trimmed by 4 bases and the J gene end by 5 bases; junction bases not matched to a gene: 14. CDR3 loop: CASSPGRTGVRRTEAFF. The CDR3 nucleotides read TGCGCCAGCAGCCCCGGCCGGACAGGGGTAAGAAGAACTGAAGCTTTCTTT.

The V gene is TRBV28, the J gene TRBJ2-5, with 8 nucleotides matching TRBD1. With V trimmed by 6 bases and J by 1 base, 4 bases remained unmatched. Germline CDR1 MDHEN, CDR2 SYDVKM. The CDR3 spans 14 residues. CDR3 protein: CASSRGQAQETQYF. The CDR3 DNA follows: TGTGCCAGCAGCAGGGGACAGGCCCAAGAGACCCAGTACTTC. The variable domain in full, with the rest retrieved from reference TRBV28 and TRBJ2-5, is DVKVTQSSRYLVKRTGEKVFLECVQDMDHENMFWYRQDPGLGLRLIYFSYDVKMKEKGDIPEGYSVSREKKERFSLILESASTNQTSMYLCASSRGQAQETQYFGPGTRLLVL.

The CDR3 here is CASSALAFF. The DNA of the CDR3 is TGTGCCAGCAGCGCCCTTGCTTTCTTT. This rearrangement joins TRBV9 to TRBJ1-1; D unresolved. The germline V gene encodes CDR1 SGDLS and CDR2 YYNGEE. CDR3 length: 9 residues. Trimming stripped 3 bases from V and 11 bases from J, with 5 bases between.

CDR3 sequence (DNA): TGCGCCAGCAGCCCGCAGGCTGGGTTGGAGACCCAGTACTTC. Its protein product is CASSPQAGLETQYF. This chain joins TRBV5-1 and TRBJ2-5; unclear D gene. The CDR3 length is 14 residues. V dropped 4 bases and J dropped 5 bases, with 15 bases sitting between them. CDR1 is SGHRS, CDR2 YFSETQ, per germline.

The chain links TRBV4-2 to TRBJ2-3; 9 nucleotides match TRBD2. Germline values: CDR1 LGHNA, CDR2 YNFKEQ. This CDR3 has 17 amino acids. The V segment lost 0 bases and the J segment 1 base; nucleotides outside the gene matches: 5. The CDR3 coding sequence is TGTGCCAGCAGCCAAGATGGTGCGGGAGGGGGCACAGATACGCAGTATTTT. It codes for CASSQDGAGGGTDTQYF.

V gene TRBV7-2 combines with J gene TRBJ1-5; TRBD1 matches at 9 bases. The CDR3 consists of 14 residues. With V trimmed by 2 bases and J by 8 bases, 4 bases remained unmatched. In germline, CDR1 is SGHTA, CDR2 FQGNSA. DNA of the CDR3: TGTGCCAGCAGCTTAACAGGGGGCGGGGAGCCCCAGCATTTT. Amino acids: CASSLTGGGEPQHF. The whole variable domain, remainder taken from reference TRBV7-2 and TRBJ1-5, is GAGVSQSPSNKVTEKGKDVELRCDPISGHTALYWYRQSLGQGLEFLIYFQGNSAPDKSGLPSDRFSAERTGGSVSTLTIQRTQQEDSAVYLCASSLTGGGEPQHFGDGTRLSIL.

This clone appeared a single time. This chain connects TRBV6-1 to TRBJ2-7; no firm D call. Trimming shortened V by 8 bases and J by 0 bases, and 14 bases separated the two germline ends. The length of the CDR3 is 14 residues. CDR1 and CDR2 (germline): MNHNS, SASEGT. In DNA form, the CDR3 reads TGTGCCAGCGCACGATCCTCGAGCTCCTACGAGCAGTACTTC. Its translation is CASARSSSSYEQYF.

V gene TRBV15 combines with J gene TRBJ1-2; no clear D gene. CDR3 length: 14 residues. V gave up 0 bases and J gave up 5 bases, with 10 bases separating them. Per the germline V gene, CDR1 is LNHNV and CDR2 is YYDKDF (reference sequence). The CDR3 DNA reads as TGTGCCACCAGCAGAGATTTCGGGAGATATGGCTACACCTTC. This sequence encodes CATSRDFGRYGYTF.

The chain is built from TRBV5-5 and TRBJ1-5; possible D gene TRBD1, 5 bases. CDR3 length equals 16 residues. Germline CDR1 reads SGHKS; CDR2 reads YYEKEE (reference sequence). V was cut by 4 bases and J by 0 bases, with 14 bases left in between. CDR3 in DNA: TGTGCCAGCAGCGGCGGGGGGGGGAATAGCAATCAGCCCCAGCATTTT. This sequence encodes CASSGGGGNSNQPQHF.

The chain couples TRBV7-8 to TRBJ2-7; the match to TRBD2 covers 8 bases. The CDR3 contains 13 residues. V shed 7 bases and J 6 bases; nucleotides not matched to a gene: 8. CDR1 and CDR2 from the germline V gene are SGHVS and FQNEAQ. The CDR3 DNA reads as TGTGCCAGCACCCGGGGGGGCCAGGGCGAGCAGTACTTC. It is translated as CASTRGGQGEQYF.

The J gene is TRBJ2-5, the V gene TRBV10-3, with 9 nucleotides matching TRBD2. Germline V lookup: CDR1 ENHRY, CDR2 SYGVKD. The CDR3 length is 13 residues. V shed 6 bases and J 2 bases; nucleotides not matched to a gene: 1. The CDR3 DNA reads TGTGCCATCAGGACTAGCGGTCAAGAGACCCAGTACTTC. Translation: CAIRTSGQETQYF.

The chain couples TRBV6-1 to TRBJ1-3; D might be TRBD1 (6 bases). The CDR3 runs 17 residues. Germline CDR1 MNHNS, CDR2 SASEGT. V was shortened by 0 bases and J by 0 bases, with 12 bases between the two germline ends. Here the CDR3 DNA reads TGTGCCAGCAGTGAAGCTGTGGGGGACATCTCTGGAAACACCATATATTTT. Translating it yields CASSEAVGDISGNTIYF.

The chain combines TRBV9 with TRBJ2-5, with 7 bases matching TRBD2. The V and J ends lost 4 bases and 2 bases, in that order; junction bases with no gene match: 8. Germline loops: CDR1 SGDLS, CDR2 YYNGEE. CDR3 length: 15 residues. CDR3 bases: TGTGCCAGCAGCCCCCTTGCGGGAGAACAAGAGACCCAGTACTTC. This codes for CASSPLAGEQETQYF.

To note about this clone: A much larger clone lies one base from this, so it may be a read error. The same CDR3 can be traced to other DNA sequences in this sample. This rearrangement joins TRBV2 to TRBJ2-7, with TRBD2 matching over 11 bases. Germline V gene data show CDR1 as SNHLY and CDR2 as FYNNEI. There are 14 residues in the CDR3. The CDR3 DNA reads TGTGCCAGCAGTGAACCGGGACTAGCGGACGAACAGTACTTC. Translating it yields CASSEPGLADEQYF.

This chain joins TRBV18 and TRBJ1-3, with D unclear. The CDR3 loop spans 15 amino acids. Per the germline V gene, CDR1 is KGHSH and CDR2 is LQKENI. V lost 0 bases and J lost 0, with 6 bases in between. CDR3 DNA: TGTGCCAGCTCACCACCGGGCAGCTCTGGAAACACCATATATTTT. This gives the protein CASSPPGSSGNTIYF.

J is TRBJ2-1 and V is TRBV4-3; 9 bases agree with TRBD2. Germline-derived CDR1 and CDR2 are LGHNA and YSLEER. V shed 0 bases and J 1 base; nucleotides not matched to a gene: 10. The CDR3 length is 19 residues. CDR3 nucleotides: TGCGCCAGCAGCCAAGATTGGGCGGGAGGGTCAGGGTCCTACAATGAGCAGTTCTTC. Translated: CASSQDWAGGSGSYNEQFF.

This sequence joins TRBV19 and TRBJ2-1, with TRBD2 matching over 11 bases. Trimming took 5 bases from V and 1 from J; bases not matched to a gene: 4. This CDR3 has 16 amino acids. CDR1 and CDR2 (germline): LNHDA, SQIVND (reference sequence). CDR3 in DNA: TGTGCCAGTAGTCCAGGGACTAGCGGTTCCTACAATGAGCAGTTCTTC. This gives the protein CASSPGTSGSYNEQFF.

The chain recombines TRBV4-1 with TRBJ2-1; 12 bases align to TRBD2. Germline-derived CDR1 and CDR2 are MGHRA and YSYEKL. J was trimmed by 0 bases and V by 6 bases; bases with no gene match: 3. This CDR3 has 16 residues. The CDR3: CASSLAGGHSYNEQFF. The CDR3 DNA is TGCGCCAGCAGTCTAGCGGGAGGGCACTCCTACAATGAGCAGTTCTTC.

The chain has TRBV6-1 and TRBJ2-1; maybe TRBD2 (6 bases). The germline gives CDR1 MNHNS, CDR2 SASEGT. Trimming took off 1 base at V and 4 bases at J, with 11 bases between the two ends. The CDR3 covers 15 residues. In DNA form, the CDR3 reads TGTGCCAGCAGTGAAGGGAGGGCCCCTTACAATGAGCAGTTCTTC. It codes for CASSEGRAPYNEQFF.

J is TRBJ2-7 and V is TRBV13; no reliable D call. Germline V CDR1 and CDR2: PRHDT, FYEKMQ (reference sequence). Trimming took 0 bases from V and 1 from J, leaving 16 bases between them. CDR3 length: 17 residues. The CDR3 reads CASSLGFGDFRSYEQYF. In DNA, the CDR3 is TGTGCCAGCAGCTTAGGGTTCGGAGACTTTCGATCCTACGAGCAGTACTTC.

With regard to this clone: This CDR3 is also generated by other DNA sequences in the sample. This chain joins TRBV4-3 and TRBJ1-1, with D tentatively TRBD1 (6 bases). The length of the CDR3 is 15 residues. V was clipped by 6 bases and J by 1 base, with 15 bases between them. Germline values: CDR1 LGHNA, CDR2 YSLEER. The CDR3 protein is CASSLTGLSNTEAFF. The CDR3 DNA is TGCGCCAGCAGTCTTACAGGGTTGTCGAACACTGAAGCTTTCTTT.

The chain recombines TRBV27 with TRBJ1-2; TRBD1 is a possible D gene (5 bases). CDR1 MNHEY and CDR2 SMNVEV come from the germline V gene (reference sequence). Trimming shortened V by 6 bases and J by 11 bases, and 16 bases separated the two germline ends. The CDR3 contains 12 residues. Written as DNA, the CDR3 is TGTGCCAGCAGCCGAGGCGTCGGGGGGTACACCTTC. This translates into CASSRGVGGYTF.

CDR3: CASSETGARGKGAQYF. The CDR3 DNA is TGTGCCAGCAGTGAGACAGGGGCCCGGGGGAAGGGGGCCCAGTACTTC. The chain links TRBV6-1 to TRBJ2-5; 8 bases are shared with TRBD1. The CDR3 is 16 residues long. Looked up from germline, CDR1 is MNHNS and CDR2 is SASEGT. The J segment lost 9 bases and the V segment lost 3 bases, leaving 15 bases of the junction unmatched.

The rearrangement joins TRBV11-2 to TRBJ2-7, with 7 positions matching TRBD2. This CDR3 is built from 16 residues. Per germline, CDR1 SGHAT and CDR2 FQNNGV. Unmatched junction bases numbered 9, after V lost 4 bases and J lost 0 bases. CDR3 residues: CASSSTGAGSSYEQYF. For the CDR3, the DNA is TGTGCCAGCAGCTCAACGGGAGCGGGGAGCTCCTACGAGCAGTACTTC.

The V and J genes are TRBV5-5 and TRBJ1-4, with TRBD1 matching 7 bases. CDR3 length equals 15 residues. Germline CDR1 and CDR2: SGHKS and YYEKEE (reference sequence). Trimming at V came to 0 bases and at J to 4 bases, leaving 3 bases not matched to a gene. The CDR3 sequence: CASSLVSGGNEKLFF. The CDR3 DNA reads TGTGCCAGCAGCTTGGTGTCAGGGGGTAATGAAAAACTGTTTTTT.

This clone was found a few times. The chain uses TRBV9 and TRBJ2-1, with D tentatively TRBD2 (6 bases). V lost 0 bases, J lost 4 bases, and 11 bases lay in between. CDR3 length: 15 amino acids. CDR1 is SGDLS, CDR2 YYNGEE, per germline. This CDR3 is CASSVEGGPYNEQFF. The CDR3 DNA reads TGTGCCAGCAGCGTAGAGGGAGGCCCTTACAATGAGCAGTTCTTC.

This clone was detected once. The chain recombines TRBV6-5 with TRBJ2-1; TRBD2 matches 9 bases. Germline lookup yields CDR1 MNHEY and CDR2 SVGAGI. The CDR3 is 14 residues long. Losses at the gene ends were 10 bases for V and 0 bases for J; bases not matched to a gene: 4. DNA for the CDR3: TGTGCCACCAAGCGGGGGGACTCCTACAATGAGCAGTTCTTC. Amino acid sequence: CATKRGDSYNEQFF.

The chain employs TRBV7-6 and TRBJ2-5, with a possible D match to TRBD2 (6 bases). Trimming shortened V by 0 bases and J by 7 bases, and 12 bases separated the two germline ends. The CDR3 is 14 amino acids. Per the germline V gene, CDR1 is SGHVS and CDR2 is FNYEAQ. This CDR3 reads CASSLAGVGGTQYF. DNA of the CDR3: TGTGCCAGCAGCTTAGCGGGCGTGGGGGGGACCCAGTACTTC.

The rearrangement links TRBV4-1 to TRBJ2-3; D possibly corresponds to TRBD1 (6 bases). CDR3 size: 13 residues. Trimming pared 4 bases from V and 5 bases from J, leaving 10 bases between. Germline V gene sequence: CDR1 MGHRA, CDR2 YSYEKL. CDR3 in amino acids: CASSRPQGDTQYF. The CDR3 bases are TGCGCCAGCAGCCGACCACAGGGAGATACGCAGTATTTT.

This chain uses TRBV7-8 with TRBJ2-7; TRBD2 agrees at 10 bases. Germline CDR1 is SGHVS and CDR2 is FQNEAQ. This CDR3 spans 18 amino acids. V was pared by 1 base and J by 0 bases, with 9 bases of the junction left unmatched. CDR3 in DNA: TGTGCCAGCAGCTTAGGGCGTCTAGCGGGAGCCCACTCCTACGAGCAGTACTTC. This sequence encodes CASSLGRLAGAHSYEQYF. Based on the CDR3 plus reference TRBV7-8 and TRBJ2-7, the full variable domain is GAGVSQSPRYKVAKRGQDVALRCDPISGHVSLFWYQQALGQGPEFLTYFQNEAQLDKSGLPSDRFFAERPEGSVSTLKIQRTQQEDSAVYLCASSLGRLAGAHSYEQYFGPGTRLTVT.